This entry lists 5 T cell receptor beta chains sequenced from one sample in a study of breast tumors, draining lymph nodes, adjacent tissues. Samples came from axillary lymph nodes draining the breast cancer. TCRdb analysed the multiplex PCR reads with MiXCR anew, one entry per CDR3 protein. The repertoire holds roughly 120,000 distinct CDR3 sequences, about 20% seen once, with roughly 3.5% in the top ten. The sequencing input was axillary lymph node tissue. These receptors originate from a female donor with breast cancer. Some clones in this sample may be carry-over from other donors' samples.

This clonotype appeared many times. The chain recombines TRBV5-4 with TRBJ2-5; a possible D gene is TRBD1 (5 bases). V lost 0 bases and J 4 bases, leaving 10 bases between the germline ends. The CDR3 is 14 residues long. The germline CDR1 and CDR2 sequences are SGHNT and YYREEE (reference sequence). The CDR3: CASSLEGRVETQYF. The DNA of the CDR3 is TGTGCCAGCAGCTTGGAGGGCAGGGTAGAGACCCAGTACTTC.

This clonotype was detected many times. V is TRBV12-3 or TRBV12-4 and J is TRBJ2-3, with D hard to call. The V and J ends lost 0 bases and 2 bases respectively, with 6 bases between them. The CDR3 spans 14 residues. The CDR3 spells CASSLAEVTDTQYF. The DNA of the CDR3 is TGTGCCAGCAGTTTAGCTGAAGTCACAGATACGCAGTATTTT.

At least ten counts were recorded for this clonotype. This chain links TRBV2 with TRBJ2-6, with D possibly being TRBD1 (7 bases). Trimming removed 5 bases at V and 3 bases at J, with 14 bases between. Germline V CDR1 and CDR2: SNHLY, FYNNEI. CDR3 length: 16 residues. The CDR3 bases are TGTGCCAGCAGTTGGGGAGGACAGGATGGGGCCAACGTCCTGACTTTC. Translated, it gives CASSWGGQDGANVLTF.

This clonotype was seen only a few times. This chain uses TRBV27 with TRBJ1-5, with 8 bases that match TRBD1. Trimming at V came to 5 bases and at J to 6 bases, leaving 6 bases not matched to a gene. The germline CDR1 and CDR2 sequences are MNHEY and SMNVEV (reference sequence). The CDR3 is made up of 14 amino acids. The CDR3: CASSIRGPSQPQHF. CDR3 nucleotides: TGTGCCAGCAGTATCAGGGGGCCAAGTCAGCCCCAGCATTTT.

This clonotype was seen repeatedly, ten times or more. The V call is TRBV4-1, the J call TRBJ2-7; D gene uncertain. The V and J ends lost 4 bases and 4 bases respectively, with 14 bases between them. Germline CDR1 is MGHRA and CDR2 is YSYEKL. The CDR3 sequence is 14 residues long. CDR3 amino acids: CASSPVPQEYEQYF. DNA of the CDR3: TGCGCCAGCAGCCCAGTTCCCCAGGAGTACGAGCAGTACTTC.